This entry concerns a single T cell receptor beta chain. The antigen is unknown. A read error may explain this, as a much larger clone is one base away. This sample was taken from a study of blood T cells in healthy people across ages. Findings of the study overall: When set beside aged donors, long-lived donors presented more naive CD4+ cells and higher diversity.

Peripheral blood, roughly 9.1 milliliters per donor, was collected. Per sample, a minimum of 6.5 million PBMCs were isolated. Combining a sample-barcoded 5' primer with a J-beta primer mix, a second PCR ran for about 6 to 12 cycles. TCRdb processed the 5' RACE reads anew with MiXCR; each CDR3 protein has one entry. The repertoire holds more than 900,000 distinct CDR3 sequences, around 27% seen once, with approximately 0.79% in the top ten. The CDR3 contains 15 residues. These data were also filed under a second study, of T cells of mothers and their children.

V is TRBV12-3 or TRBV12-4 and J is TRBJ2-1; the D gene is possibly TRBD2 (5 bases). This clonotype originated in a girl aged 2-10 years in good health. The sample was blood. CDR3 residues: CASSRDLLAYNERFF. The CDR3 DNA reads as TGTGCCAGCAGTCGCGACTTGCTAGCCTACAATGAGCGGTTCTTC.